Reported below is one T cell receptor beta chain. In the original analysis: Estimates of nucleated cell counts were drawn from the amplification of reference gene primers. Measured with immunoSEQ multiplex PCR; TCRdb has only the in-frame clones, and not every one. V, J and clone size derive from that table, while D and trimming were established from the DNA sequence. The sample holds around 120,000 clones, over 75% seen once. The V and J ends lost 4 bases and 2 bases, in that order; junction bases with no gene match: 5. The CDR3 contains 16 residues. Germline V gene data show CDR1 as LNHNV and CDR2 as YYDKDF (reference sequence). These data are taken from a study of blood T cell repertoires in COVID-19. On the study more broadly: Italy, Spain and the United States were the sources of the convalescent and acute COVID-19 samples. Sample material is recorded as cDNA or gDNA derived from T cells, B-cell-depleted T cells, or PBMCs.

The source material was peripheral blood. The clonotype was recovered from an elderly man with acute or convalescent COVID-19. The chain recombines TRBV15 with TRBJ1-2, with 12 bases fitting TRBD1. CDR3 sequence reads: CATSKTGTGGNYGYTF. The CDR3 DNA is TGTGCCACCAGCAAGACCGGGACAGGGGGCAACTATGGCTACACCTTC.